This T cell receptor (beta chain) originates from a study of cytomegalovirus exposure and HLA in healthy donors. General observations from the study: In a later analysis, HLA-associated TCR beta chains were more clonally expanded than equally common others. V- and J-gene trimming in TCR beta was tied to a missense DCLRE1C variant by an analysis performed later. Most of the CMV-associated TCR beta chains (in a later analysis) appeared to be HLA-restricted.

The ends lost 6 bases at V and 6 bases at J; junction bases unmatched: 5. This CDR3 spans 12 amino acids. From germline, CDR1 is SGHTA and CDR2 FQGNSA. The PCR made use of 60 Vbeta and 13 Jbeta primers. TCRdb's copy holds only in-frame clones and misses some; the assay was immunoSEQ multiplex PCR. The sample lists some 150,000 clones, roughly 80% seen once, with roughly 2.9% in the top ten. With regard to this clone: Antigen unknown.

The origin of this receptor is a woman in her twenties or thirties in good health and CMV-seronegative. The chain employs TRBV7-2 and TRBJ2-7, with 7 nucleotides matching TRBD1. The sample comprised PBMCs. CDR3 sequence reads: CASRTGPREQYF. Written as DNA, the CDR3 is TGTGCCAGCAGGACAGGGCCTCGCGAGCAGTACTTC. The full variable domain, in which reference TRBV7-2 and TRBJ2-7 provide the parts outside the CDR3, is GAGVSQSPSNKVTEKGKDVELRCDPISGHTALYWYRQSLGQGLEFLIYFQGNSAPDKSGLPSDRFSAERTGGSVSTLTIQRTQQEDSAVYLCASRTGPREQYFGPGTRLTVT.